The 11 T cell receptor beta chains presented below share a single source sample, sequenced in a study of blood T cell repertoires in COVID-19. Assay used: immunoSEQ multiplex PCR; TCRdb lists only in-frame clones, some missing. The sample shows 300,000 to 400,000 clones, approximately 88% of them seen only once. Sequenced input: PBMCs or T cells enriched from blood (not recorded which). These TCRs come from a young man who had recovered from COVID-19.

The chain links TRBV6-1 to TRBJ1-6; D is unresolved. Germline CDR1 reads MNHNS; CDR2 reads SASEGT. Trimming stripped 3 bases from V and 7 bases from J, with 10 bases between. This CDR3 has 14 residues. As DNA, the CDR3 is TGTGCCAGCAGTGACAGGCGTGGGAATTCACCCCTCCACTTT. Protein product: CASSDRRGNSPLHF.

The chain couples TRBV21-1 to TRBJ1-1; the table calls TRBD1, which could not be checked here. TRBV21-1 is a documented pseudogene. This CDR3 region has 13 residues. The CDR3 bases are TGTGCCAGCAGCAAAGGCAGGGTTACTGAAGCTTTCTTT. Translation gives CASSKGRVTEAFF.

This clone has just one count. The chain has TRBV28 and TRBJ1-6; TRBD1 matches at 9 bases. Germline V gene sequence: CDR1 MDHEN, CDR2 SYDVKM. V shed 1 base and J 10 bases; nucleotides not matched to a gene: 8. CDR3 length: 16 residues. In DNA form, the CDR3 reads TGTGCCAGCAGTTTATTTAGGACAGGGGTGGACTCACCCCTCCACTTT. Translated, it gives CASSLFRTGVDSPLHF. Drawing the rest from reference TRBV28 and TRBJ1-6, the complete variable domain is DVKVTQSSRYLVKRTGEKVFLECVQDMDHENMFWYRQDPGLGLRLIYFSYDVKMKEKGDIPEGYSVSREKKERFSLILESASTNQTSMYLCASSLFRTGVDSPLHFGNGTRLTVT.

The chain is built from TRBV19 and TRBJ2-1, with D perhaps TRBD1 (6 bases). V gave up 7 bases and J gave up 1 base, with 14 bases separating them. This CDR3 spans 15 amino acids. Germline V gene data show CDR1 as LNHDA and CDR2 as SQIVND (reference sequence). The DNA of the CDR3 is TGTGCCAGTAAACAGGTAGGGGGTTCCTACAATGAGCAGTTCTTC. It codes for CASKQVGGSYNEQFF.

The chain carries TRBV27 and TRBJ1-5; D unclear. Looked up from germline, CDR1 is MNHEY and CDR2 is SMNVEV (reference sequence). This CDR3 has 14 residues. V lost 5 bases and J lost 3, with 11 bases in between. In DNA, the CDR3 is TGTGCCAGCAGTGTGGACTTCTTCAATCAGCCCCAGCATTTT. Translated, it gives CASSVDFFNQPQHF.

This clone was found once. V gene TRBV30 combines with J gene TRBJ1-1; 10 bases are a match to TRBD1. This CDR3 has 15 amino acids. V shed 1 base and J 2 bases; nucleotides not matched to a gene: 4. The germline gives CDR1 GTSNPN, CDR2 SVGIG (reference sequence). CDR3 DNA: TGTGCCTGGAGTGCCCGGGACAGGGGAAACACTGAAGCTTTCTTT. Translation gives CAWSARDRGNTEAFF. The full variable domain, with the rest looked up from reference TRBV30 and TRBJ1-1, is SQTIHQWPATLVQPVGSPLSLECTVEGTSNPNLYWYRQAAGRGLQLLFYSVGIGQISSEVPQNLSASRPQDRQFILSSKKLLLSDSGFYLCAWSARDRGNTEAFFGQGTRLTVV.

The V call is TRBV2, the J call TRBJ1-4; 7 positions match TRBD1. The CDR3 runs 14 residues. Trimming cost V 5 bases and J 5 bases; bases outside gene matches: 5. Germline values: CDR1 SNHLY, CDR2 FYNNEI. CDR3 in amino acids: CASSRQGPNEKLFF. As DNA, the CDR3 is TGTGCCAGCAGTAGACAGGGCCCCAATGAAAAACTGTTTTTT.

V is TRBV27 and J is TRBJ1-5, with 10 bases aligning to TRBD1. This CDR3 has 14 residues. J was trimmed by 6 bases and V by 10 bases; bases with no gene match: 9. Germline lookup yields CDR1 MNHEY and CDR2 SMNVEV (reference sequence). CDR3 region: CATHDRGLSQPQHF. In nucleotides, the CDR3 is TGTGCCACCCACGACAGGGGGCTCAGTCAGCCCCAGCATTTT.

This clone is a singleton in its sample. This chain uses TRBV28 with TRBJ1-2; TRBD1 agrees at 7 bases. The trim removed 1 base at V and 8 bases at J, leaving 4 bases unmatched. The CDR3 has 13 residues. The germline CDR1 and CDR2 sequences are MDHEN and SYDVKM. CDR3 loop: CASSLSTGSGYTF. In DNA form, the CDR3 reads TGTGCCAGCAGTTTATCGACAGGGTCCGGCTACACCTTC.

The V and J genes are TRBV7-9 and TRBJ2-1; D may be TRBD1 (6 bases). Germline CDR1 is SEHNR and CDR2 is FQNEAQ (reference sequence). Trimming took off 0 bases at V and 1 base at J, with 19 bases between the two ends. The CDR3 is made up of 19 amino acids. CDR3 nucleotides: TGTGCCAGCAGCTTAGCGCTAGGAGTAACAGGGAAATCCTACAATGAGCAGTTCTTC. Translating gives CASSLALGVTGKSYNEQFF.

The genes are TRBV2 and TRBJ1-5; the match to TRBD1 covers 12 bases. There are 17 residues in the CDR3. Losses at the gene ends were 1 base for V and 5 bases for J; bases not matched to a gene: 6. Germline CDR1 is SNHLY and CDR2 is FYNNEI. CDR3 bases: TGTGCCAGCAGTGAAGGGTCGGGACAGGGGGCGGATCAGCCCCAGCATTTT. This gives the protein CASSEGSGQGADQPQHF.